This T cell receptor (beta chain) originates from a study of cytomegalovirus exposure and HLA in healthy donors. V lost 2 bases and J lost 6; bases outside the gene matches: 8. This CDR3 contains 16 residues. The germline CDR1 and CDR2 sequences are MNHEY and SVGAGI. PCR amplification relied on 60 Vbeta primers (plus 13 Jbeta primers). Here immunoSEQ multiplex PCR was the method, and the copy in TCRdb shows in-frame clones only, minus some. The sample yields some 90,000 clones, about four fifths seen once. The study sampled nominally healthy donors, though unrecorded immune exposures were likely. General observations from the study: The likely explanation for a cluster of highly shared sequence variants was sequencing artifact. Exclusion as indistinguishable affected some V segments, including TRBV6-2 and TRBV6-3.

With respect to this clone: Its cognate antigen is unknown.

The TCR comes from a woman in her 70s in good health and CMV-seropositive. Sequenced material: PBMCs. This chain connects TRBV6-5 to TRBJ2-1, with 9 nucleotides matching TRBD2. Written as DNA, the CDR3 is TGTGCCAGCAGTTACCCGGCGGGGGGGCGGTTCAATGAGCAGTTCTTC. Translation gives CASSYPAGGRFNEQFF.